This passage covers 30 T cell receptor beta chains from one sample sequenced in a study of shared clonotypes between healthy human individuals. The repertoire was sequenced with immunoSEQ multiplex PCR; TCRdb's copy has only in-frame clones and lacks some. This table holds about 190,000 clones, roughly 70% found once. What was sequenced was memory CD4+ T cells sorted from blood. Subset defined: CD45RA-negative fraction. The source of these receptors is a young man in good health.

The chain recombines TRBV19 with TRBJ2-1; D is tentatively TRBD1 or TRBD2 (6 bases each). Trimming left V 7 bases short and J 8 bases short, with 27 bases between. The CDR3 spans 17 residues. Germline-derived CDR1 and CDR2 are LNHDA and SQIVND (reference sequence). In nucleotides, the CDR3 is TGTGCCAGTACCCCGGGGAAAGGGGGAGGCCCCGGGGATGAGCAGTTCTTC. It specifies CASTPGKGGGPGDEQFF.

A few counts support this clone. The V and J genes are TRBV5-5 and TRBJ2-3, with 8 nucleotides matching TRBD2. Trimming removed 6 bases from V and 0 bases from J; junction bases left unmatched: 9. The CDR3 sequence is 16 residues long. The germline gives CDR1 SGHKS, CDR2 YYEKEE (reference sequence). CDR3 sequence (DNA): TGTGCCAGCACCGTTAGCGGGACCTCTAGCACAGATACGCAGTATTTT. Its translation: CASTVSGTSSTDTQYF. Supplemented by reference TRBV5-5 and TRBJ2-3, the full variable domain reads DAGVTQSPTHLIKTRGQQVTLRCSPISGHKSVSWYQQVLGQGPQFIFQYYEKEERGRGNFPDRFSARQFPNYSSELNVNALLLGDSALYLCASTVSGTSSTDTQYFGPGTRLTVL.

This chain joins TRBV5-1 and TRBJ2-5; tentative D call: TRBD1 (6 bases). The CDR3 is 13 amino acids. V lost 3 bases and J 5 bases, leaving 11 bases between the germline ends. From germline, CDR1 is SGHRS and CDR2 YFSETQ. CDR3 sequence reads: CASSYRQDETQYF. In DNA form, the CDR3 reads TGCGCCAGCAGCTATCGACAGGACGAGACCCAGTACTTC.

Here the CDR3 reads CSVRGELAGLQETQYF. DNA for the CDR3: TGCAGCGTCCGAGGGGAACTAGCGGGGCTCCAAGAGACCCAGTACTTC. J is TRBJ2-5 and V is TRBV29-1, with 10 nucleotides matching TRBD2. The CDR3 has 16 residues. Germline V gene lookup returns CDR1 SQVTM and CDR2 ANQGSEA. V dropped 6 bases and J dropped 1; count of bases not matched to a gene: 11.

This clone has more than one count but fewer than ten. This chain joins TRBV14 and TRBJ2-3; 10 nucleotides line up with TRBD2. Germline trimming cut 1 base from V and 3 bases from J; bases unmatched to any gene: 4. Germline loops: CDR1 SGHDN, CDR2 FVKESK. CDR3 length: 16 amino acids. The CDR3 DNA sequence: TGTGCCAGCAGCCAAGGTAGCGGGAGGTATACAGATACGCAGTATTTT. Translation: CASSQGSGRYTDTQYF.

This rearrangement joins TRBV18 to TRBJ2-7, with 13 bases lining up with TRBD2. CDR3 length equals 15 residues. Germline values: CDR1 KGHSH, CDR2 LQKENI. With V trimmed by 4 bases and J by 7 bases, 7 bases remained unmatched. This CDR3 is CASSQRGLAGLEQYF. The CDR3 DNA reads as TGTGCCAGCTCACAAAGGGGACTAGCGGGACTTGAGCAGTACTTC.

This chain connects TRBV7-2 to TRBJ1-2; D not resolved. V gave up 1 base and J gave up 2 bases, with 8 bases separating them. CDR3 length: 14 residues. The germline CDR1 and CDR2 sequences are SGHTA and FQGNSA. The CDR3 DNA reads TGTGCCAGCAGCTTAGTAGGGTTGAACTATGGCTACACCTTC. Encoded protein: CASSLVGLNYGYTF.

This rearrangement joins TRBV7-3 to TRBJ1-1; D gene uncertain. V lost 5 bases and J 4 bases, leaving 11 bases between the germline ends. The germline V gene encodes CDR1 SGHTA and CDR2 FQGTGA. This CDR3 has 13 residues. The CDR3 DNA reads as TGTGCCAGCAGCCCTCAGGCCGGCACTGAAGCTTTCTTT. This codes for CASSPQAGTEAFF. Full variable domain (remainder filled in from reference TRBV7-3 and TRBJ1-1): GAGVSQTPSNKVTEKGKYVELRCDPISGHTALYWYRQSLGQGPEFLIYFQGTGAADDSGLPNDRFFAVRPEGSVSTLKIQRTERGDSAVYLCASSPQAGTEAFFGQGTRLTVV.

The chain is built from TRBV2 and TRBJ1-5; D unclear. CDR1 SNHLY and CDR2 FYNNEI come from the germline V gene. V shed 7 bases and J shed 7 bases, with 20 bases lying between them. The CDR3 is made up of 15 amino acids. The CDR3 protein is CASKTDGVLRQPQHF. The CDR3 DNA follows: TGTGCCAGCAAGACGGACGGCGTCTTGAGACAGCCCCAGCATTTT.

This clone was seen more than once but under ten times. This chain joins TRBV11-2 and TRBJ2-7; D gene unclear. Germline assignment: CDR1 SGHAT and CDR2 FQNNGV. The V gene lost 1 base and the J gene lost 5 bases, with 3 bases spanning the gap. This CDR3 spans 11 amino acids. CDR3 DNA: TGTGCCAGCAGCTTAGTCAACGAGCAGTACTTC. Its protein product is CASSLVNEQYF.

The genes are TRBV7-2 and TRBJ2-1; TRBD2 matches at 7 bases. Trimming removed 0 bases from V and 7 bases from J; junction bases left unmatched: 6. Germline V CDR1 and CDR2: SGHTA, FQGNSA. The CDR3 extends over 15 amino acids. The CDR3 sequence: CASSLAGGDVNEQFF. CDR3 coding DNA: TGTGCCAGCAGCTTAGCGGGAGGGGACGTGAATGAGCAGTTCTTC.

J is TRBJ2-3 and V is TRBV5-1; maybe TRBD1 (6 bases). Germline-derived CDR1 and CDR2 are SGHRS and YFSETQ. Trimming pared 4 bases from V and 2 bases from J, leaving 17 bases between. This CDR3 has 16 residues. CDR3 amino acids: CASSRKLGASTDTQYF. CDR3 sequence (DNA): TGCGCCAGCAGCCGGAAATTGGGGGCTTCCACAGATACGCAGTATTTT. Using reference TRBV5-1 and TRBJ2-3 for the parts outside the CDR3, the full variable domain is KAGVTQTPRYLIKTRGQQVTLSCSPISGHRSVSWYQQTPGQGLQFLFEYFSETQRNKGNFPGRFSGRQFSNSRSEMNVSTLELGDSALYLCASSRKLGASTDTQYFGPGTRLTVL.

Only one count was recorded for this clone. The gene calls are TRBV11-2 and TRBJ1-5; 8 bases map to TRBD1. The CDR3 totals 15 residues. Germline trimming cut 1 base from V and 7 bases from J; bases unmatched to any gene: 6. Germline-derived CDR1 and CDR2 are SGHAT and FQNNGV. DNA for the CDR3: TGTGCCAGCAGCTTAGGGACAGGGTACAGCCAGCCCCAGCATTTT. This sequence encodes CASSLGTGYSQPQHF.

V and J are TRBV4-3 and TRBJ2-3; TRBD1 matches 7 bases. CDR1 and CDR2 (germline): LGHNA, YSLEER. V lost 2 bases, J lost 2 bases, and 1 base stayed unmatched. The CDR3 spans 14 residues. The chain's CDR3 is CASSQTGATDTQYF. CDR3 nucleotides: TGCGCCAGCAGCCAAACAGGGGCCACAGATACGCAGTATTTT.

This clone was seen a few times. V usage is TRBV7-8 and J usage is TRBJ1-4; no clear D. This CDR3 contains 13 residues. V was shortened by 5 bases and J by 8 bases, with 12 bases between the two germline ends. CDR1 and CDR2 from the germline V gene are SGHVS and FQNEAQ. The CDR3 is CASSLYPREKLFF. Written as DNA, the CDR3 is TGTGCCAGCAGCCTTTATCCTAGGGAAAAACTGTTTTTT.

This clone occurred once. V gene TRBV5-8 combines with J gene TRBJ2-7; TRBD1 agrees at 11 bases. CDR1 is SGHTS, CDR2 YDEGEE, per germline. CDR3 length equals 15 residues. Trimming removed 0 bases from V and 6 bases from J; junction bases left unmatched: 5. The DNA for the CDR3 is TGTGCCAGCAGCTTGGGAGGACAGGGGGCGGGCGAGCAGTACTTC. Its protein product is CASSLGGQGAGEQYF.

This rearrangement joins TRBV27 to TRBJ1-1; D is unresolved. The CDR3 loop spans 13 amino acids. V lost 4 bases and J 5 bases, leaving 11 bases between the germline ends. The germline CDR1 and CDR2 sequences are MNHEY and SMNVEV (reference sequence). The DNA of the CDR3 is TGTGCCAGCAGTTGGCGTGGAGAGACTGAAGCTTTCTTT. Translation: CASSWRGETEAFF.

The CDR3 reads CASSLRSSGTYEQYF. The CDR3 DNA is TGCGCCAGCAGCCTTCGTAGTAGCGGGACCTACGAGCAGTACTTC. This chain connects TRBV4-1 to TRBJ2-7, with 8 positions matching TRBD2. The CDR3 contains 15 residues. CDR1 and CDR2 (germline): MGHRA, YSYEKL. The J segment lost 2 bases and the V segment lost 4 bases, leaving 7 bases of the junction unmatched.

Only a few counts were recorded for this clone. The chain combines TRBV2 with TRBJ2-7; tentatively, D is TRBD2 (6 bases). CDR3 length: 16 residues. Germline V gene lookup returns CDR1 SNHLY and CDR2 FYNNEI. Between the trimmed V and J ends, which lost 6 bases and 0 bases, there was a span of 18 bases. CDR3 coding DNA: TGTGCCAGCAGGGATACACTGGGACTTCGCTCCTACGAGCAGTACTTC. Its translation: CASRDTLGLRSYEQYF.

V and J are TRBV11-2 and TRBJ2-7, with D tentatively TRBD2 (6 bases). V lost 1 base and J 2 bases, leaving 12 bases between the germline ends. Germline assignment: CDR1 SGHAT and CDR2 FQNNGV. The CDR3 spans 15 residues. CDR3 residues: CASSLGRALTYEQYF. DNA of the CDR3: TGTGCCAGCAGCTTAGGGAGGGCTCTCACCTACGAGCAGTACTTC.

The chain uses TRBV6-1 and TRBJ2-7, with a tentative D call TRBD1 (7 bases). The CDR3 spans 13 residues. The germline CDR1 and CDR2 sequences are MNHNS and SASEGT. Trimming shortened V by 1 base and J by 6 bases, and 10 bases separated the two germline ends. The CDR3 region has the DNA TGTGCCAGCAGTGAAGACAGGGGAGGCGAGCAGTACTTC. This encodes CASSEDRGGEQYF.

This clone was seen more than once but under ten times. As DNA, the CDR3 is TGTGCCAGCCGTAAGGAGGCAAGATCAAATGATGAGCAGTTCTTC. This translates into CASRKEARSNDEQFF. The chain links TRBV6-4 to TRBJ2-1; D may be TRBD2 (5 bases). Germline V gives CDR1 MRHNA, CDR2 SNTAGT. The CDR3 has 15 amino acids. V was pared by 8 bases and J by 8 bases, with 22 bases between.

A few counts support this clone. This chain joins TRBV18 and TRBJ2-5, with 9 positions matching TRBD2. The CDR3 covers 15 residues. Germline trimming cut 6 bases from V and 1 base from J; bases unmatched to any gene: 6. From germline, CDR1 is KGHSH and CDR2 LQKENI. The CDR3 is CASSGLAGLQETQYF. The DNA for the CDR3 is TGTGCCAGCTCCGGGCTAGCGGGACTCCAAGAGACCCAGTACTTC.

Only a few counts were recorded for this clone. The chain has TRBV6-6 and TRBJ2-5; perhaps TRBD2 as D (7 bases). Germline CDR1 reads MNHNY; CDR2 reads SVGAGI (reference sequence). Trimming removed 10 bases from V and 5 bases from J, with 17 bases in between. The CDR3 is 13 residues long. CDR3 sequence reads: CATVRGASETQYF. The CDR3 nucleotides are TGTGCCACCGTACGGGGGGCTAGTGAGACCCAGTACTTC.

This rearrangement joins TRBV10-1 to TRBJ2-1, with a weak D call TRBD2 (7 bases). The germline V and J ends were trimmed by 5 bases and 6 bases, with 17 bases remaining between them. This CDR3 contains 15 residues. The germline CDR1 and CDR2 sequences are WNHNN and SYGVQD (reference sequence). The CDR3 loop is CASSSGATSPNEQFF. CDR3 DNA sequence: TGCGCCAGCAGTTCGGGGGCGACTAGCCCCAATGAGCAGTTCTTC.

This chain uses TRBV6-1 with TRBJ2-2; possibly TRBD1 for D (6 bases). The ends were cut back, 6 bases at V and 3 bases at J, with 14 bases in the middle. Germline CDR1 reads MNHNS; CDR2 reads SASEGT. This CDR3 contains 15 residues. The CDR3 nucleotides are TGTGCCAGCAGGGCGACCTACAGGGACACCGGGGAGCTGTTTTTT. Encoded protein: CASRATYRDTGELFF.

The rearrangement joins TRBV28 to TRBJ2-7; 9 bases line up with TRBD2. CDR3 length equals 14 residues. V dropped 4 bases and J dropped 4; count of bases not matched to a gene: 5. CDR1 and CDR2 (germline): MDHEN, SYDVKM. CDR3 region: CASSSLAGRYEQYF. DNA for the CDR3: TGTGCCAGCAGTTCTCTAGCGGGAAGATACGAGCAGTACTTC.

In its sample, this clone was seen once. The V and J genes are TRBV5-6 and TRBJ2-1, with TRBD2 as a possible D gene (6 bases). Germline CDR1 and CDR2: SGHDT and YYEEEE. Trimming shortened V by 2 bases and J by 8 bases, and 17 bases separated the two germline ends. The CDR3 sequence is 15 residues long. CDR3 protein: CASSFMRLGGHEQFF. The CDR3 nucleotides read TGTGCCAGCAGCTTCATGAGACTAGGAGGTCATGAGCAGTTCTTC.

The chain uses TRBV18 and TRBJ2-7; 7 bases align to TRBD1. Unmatched junction bases numbered 9, after V lost 6 bases and J lost 4 bases. Germline values: CDR1 KGHSH, CDR2 LQKENI. This CDR3 spans 14 amino acids. The CDR3 sequence is CASSLRGQSYEQYF. In nucleotides, the CDR3 is TGTGCCAGCTCCTTAAGGGGACAGAGTTACGAGCAGTACTTC. The entire variable domain, with the rest obtained from reference TRBV18 and TRBJ2-7, is as follows: NAGVMQNPRHLVRRRGQEARLRCSPMKGHSHVYWYRQLPEEGLKFMVYLQKENIIDESGMPKERFSAEFPKEGPSILRIQQVVRGDSAAYFCASSLRGQSYEQYFGPGTRLTVT.

The chain uses TRBV28 and TRBJ2-7; weak D call: TRBD2 (6 bases). V was clipped by 2 bases and J by 8 bases, with 22 bases between them. The CDR3 is 16 amino acids. The germline CDR1 and CDR2 sequences are MDHEN and SYDVKM. CDR3: CASSLPLGGAPTKQYF. The CDR3 DNA follows: TGTGCCAGCAGTTTACCCTTGGGGGGAGCCCCTACGAAGCAGTACTTC.